This is a list of T cell receptor beta chains from one sample in a study of PD-L1 blockade in urothelial cancer. Assay: immunoSEQ multiplex PCR; the TCRdb copy retains only in-frame clones and omits some. The sample lists approximately 100,000 clones, 91% occurring once. This material consisted of PBMCs, taken around atezolizumab (anti-PD-L1) treatment. The source is a woman aged 80 or over with urothelial cancer. Each CDR3 is given with its conserved first and last residue.

cdr3_length j_call v_call cdr3_aa
14 TRBJ2-1 TRBV5-1 CASNSGSSNNEQFF
14 TRBJ2-7 TRBV30 CACGKSGISYEQYF
18 TRBJ2-2 TRBV6-1 CASSVSPGTPSRTGELFF
11 TRBJ2-5 TRBV29-1 CSVGDRGTQYF
15 TRBJ2-7 TRBV2 CASRTYRGWRDEQYF
13 TRBJ2-5 TRBV4-1 CASSQDRRETQYF
12 TRBJ1-2 TRBV6-5 CASSRTGDGYTF
18 TRBJ1-4 TRBV27 CASTKFPGTGLVDEKLFF
15 TRBJ2-5 TRBV15 CATSRETSGQETQYF
13 TRBJ2-7 TRBV5-1 CASSGGGGYEQYF
17 TRBJ2-1 TRBV19 CASSIEGSGSSYNEQFF
15 TRBJ1-2 TRBV7-9 CASSLASGVRYGYTF
15 TRBJ2-7 TRBV7-2 CASSLVGVEQHEQYF
13 TRBJ1-1 TRBV7-9 CASSLGQNTEAFF
16 TRBJ2-7 TRBV27 CASSLSPSGSSYEQYF
14 TRBJ1-1 TRBV5-1 CASSTGTVNTEAFF
15 TRBJ2-7 TRBV6-5 CASSYGTGHNYEQYF
14 TRBJ2-3 TRBV4-1 CASSQPGSTDTQYF
18 TRBJ2-6 TRBV15 CATRDWGGADSGANVLTF
12 TRBJ2-2 TRBV2 CASSDSGRELFF
11 TRBJ2-7 TRBV5-5 CASSLYREQYF
14 TRBJ1-4 TRBV5-1 CASSTGRTNEKLFF
16 TRBJ1-4 TRBV13 CASSLGLRAEAKKLFF
15 TRBJ2-5 TRBV28 CASSLPTGGGETQYF
18 TRBJ1-4 TRBV10-3 CAISEGDPGRGTNEKLFF
15 TRBJ2-4 TRBV6-1 CASSHRDGIKNIQYF
15 TRBJ2-1 TRBV30 CACQEGSRGGNEQFF
14 TRBJ2-7 TRBV5-1 CASSLSGEVSEQYF
16 TRBJ1-5 TRBV7-8 CASSLTTGYSNQPQHF
15 TRBJ2-7 TRBV11-2 CASSLETGQFYEQYF
15 TRBJ2-1 TRBV7-3 CASSLTEVAANEQFF
13 TRBJ1-1 TRBV28 CASSITHSTEAFF
16 TRBJ2-1 TRBV15 CATSRERTSGYNEQFF
15 TRBJ1-5 TRBV19 CASSIGGLSNQPQHF
18 TRBJ2-7 TRBV14 CASSRRGVLAGGAYEQYF